This T cell receptor (beta chain) appears in the sequencing data of a study of blood T cell repertoires in COVID-19. Study details: COVID-19 samples from acute and convalescent phases originated in the United States, Italy and Spain. Sources were T cells, B-cell-depleted T cells, or PBMCs; the material itself was cDNA or gDNA.

Measured with immunoSEQ multiplex PCR; TCRdb has only the in-frame clones, and not every one. The sample carries some 150,000 clones, approximately 86% recorded once. CDR1 SGDLS and CDR2 YYNGEE come from the germline V gene. The CDR3 length is 15 residues. The V and J ends lost 1 base and 5 bases, in that order; junction bases with no gene match: 8. The sequenced material came from peripheral blood. The rearrangement uses TRBV9 and TRBJ2-5; 7 bases fit TRBD2. The receptor was derived from a woman between 45 and 65 years old with acute or convalescent COVID-19. The DNA for the CDR3 is TGTGCCAGCAGCGTAATGATGGGGAGGGGTGAGACCCAGTACTTC. It encodes CASSVMMGRGETQYF.